This entry describes one T cell receptor beta chain. The source of the sample is a study of blood T cell repertoires in COVID-19. Study-wide context: Acute and convalescent COVID-19 samples came from the United States, Italy and Spain.

The CDR3 totals 14 residues. The V gene's germline CDR1 is MNHEY and CDR2 SMNVEV (reference sequence). J was trimmed by 5 bases and V by 3 bases; bases with no gene match: 2. The repertoire was sequenced with immunoSEQ multiplex PCR; TCRdb's copy has only in-frame clones and lacks some. Seen here are approximately 250,000 clones, 82% observed once, and the top ten hold about 15%. The sample taken for sequencing was PBMCs or T cells enriched from blood (not recorded which). This TCR derives from a man aged 35 to 55 who had recovered from COVID-19. The chain has TRBV27 and TRBJ1-5, with TRBD1 matching over 9 bases. CDR3 protein: CASSFGTGHQPQHF. CDR3 DNA sequence: TGTGCCAGCAGTTTCGGGACAGGGCATCAGCCCCAGCATTTT.